Presented here are 8 T cell receptor beta chains from one specimen sequenced in a study of cytomegalovirus exposure and HLA in healthy donors. The PCR was carried out with 60 Vbeta primers and 13 Jbeta primers. Method: immunoSEQ multiplex PCR; TCRdb's copy keeps in-frame clones and lacks some. This table holds roughly 170,000 clones, 84% found once. Sequences were obtained from PBMCs. The source of these receptors is a girl aged 5 to 17 in good health and CMV-seropositive.

The J gene is TRBJ2-5, the V gene TRBV4-1, with 9 bases aligning to TRBD2. The V gene end was trimmed by 4 bases and the J gene end by 5 bases; junction bases not matched to a gene: 14. The CDR3 totals 17 residues. Germline V gene sequence: CDR1 MGHRA, CDR2 YSYEKL. The CDR3 DNA follows: TGCGCCAGCAGCCCGAGCCCCACTAGCGGGCGGGAGGAGACCCAGTACTTC. Translated, it gives CASSPSPTSGREETQYF.

This rearrangement joins TRBV13 to TRBJ1-1; D unclear. V was trimmed by 0 bases and J by 11 bases, leaving 7 bases between them. This CDR3 is 11 amino acids long. The germline CDR1 and CDR2 sequences are PRHDT and FYEKMQ (reference sequence). CDR3 amino acids: CASSLGPEAFF. DNA of the CDR3: TGTGCCAGCAGCTTAGGCCCGGAGGCTTTCTTT.

The J gene is TRBJ1-5, the V gene TRBV9; 7 nucleotides match TRBD1. The CDR3 length is 15 residues. V gave up 3 bases and J gave up 0 bases; unmatched junction bases: 3. Germline CDR1 is SGDLS and CDR2 is YYNGEE. This chain's CDR3 is CASSGRGDSNQPQHF. CDR3 bases: TGTGCCAGCAGCGGCAGGGGGGATAGCAATCAGCCCCAGCATTTT.

This chain joins TRBV10-3 and TRBJ1-1; 8 bases align to TRBD1. Trimming cost V 6 bases and J 2 bases; bases outside gene matches: 11. This CDR3 comprises 16 residues. Germline values: CDR1 ENHRY, CDR2 SYGVKD. The CDR3 bases are TGTGCCATCAGGGATCCGACAGGGGAGCGCAACACTGAAGCTTTCTTT. The encoded protein is CAIRDPTGERNTEAFF.

V is TRBV6-6 and J is TRBJ1-2; D uncertain. The CDR3 totals 15 residues. V was shortened by 7 bases and J by 4 bases, with 19 bases between the two germline ends. CDR1 is MNHNY and CDR2 is SVGAGI in the germline V gene (reference sequence). CDR3 bases: TGTGCCAGCACTCAACCGCGGGAAGTATTCTATGGCTACACCTTC. Translation gives CASTQPREVFYGYTF.

The CDR3 sequence is CASSDRGYTEAFF. The CDR3 DNA reads TGTGCCAGCAGCGACAGGGGGTACACTGAAGCTTTCTTT. This rearrangement joins TRBV2 to TRBJ1-1; 9 bases match TRBD1. The CDR3 is 13 residues long. Trimming cost V 6 bases and J 3 bases; bases outside gene matches: 2. The germline V gene has CDR1 SNHLY and CDR2 FYNNEI.

The CDR3 reads CASSQALVGGYTF. The DNA of the CDR3 is TGTGCCAGTAGTCAGGCCCTTGTAGGTGGCTACACCTTC. This chain links TRBV19 with TRBJ1-2; D is unclear. The germline V gene has CDR1 LNHDA and CDR2 SQIVND (reference sequence). The CDR3 is 13 residues long. V dropped 5 bases and J dropped 7 bases, with 14 bases sitting between them. The full variable domain, rest sourced from reference TRBV19 and TRBJ1-2, is DGGITQSPKYLFRKEGQNVTLSCEQNLNHDAMYWYRQDPGQGLRLIYYSQIVNDFQKGDIAEGYSVSREKKESFPLTVTSAQKNPTAFYLCASSQALVGGYTFGSGTRLTVV.

This chain uses TRBV4-1 with TRBJ2-7; D unresolved. V lost 1 base to trimming and J lost 2 bases, with 9 bases between them. The CDR3 covers 14 residues. From germline, CDR1 is MGHRA and CDR2 YSYEKL. The CDR3 loop reads CASSQVQSPYEQYF. For the CDR3, the DNA is TGCGCCAGCAGCCAAGTGCAGTCACCCTACGAGCAGTACTTC.